This TCR beta chain was documented in a study of cytomegalovirus exposure and HLA in healthy donors. The study, taken as a whole, reports: The study flagged 150 to 200 TCR beta chains as cytomegalovirus-associated. Association with HLA alleles at 0.05 false discovery rate was found for around 17,000 TCR beta sequences in a later analysis.

Primers: 60 Vbeta forward and 13 Jbeta reverse. The repertoire was sequenced with immunoSEQ multiplex PCR; TCRdb's copy has only in-frame clones and lacks some. The sample comprises approximately 180,000 clones, about 80% of which are singletons, and nearly 6.5% rests with the top ten. With regard to this clone: The antigen is not known.

CDR3 length equals 13 residues. V lost 8 bases to trimming and J lost 0 bases, with 10 bases between them. CDR1 is LNHDA and CDR2 is SQIVND in the germline V gene (reference sequence). Material: PBMCs. The rearrangement links TRBV19 to TRBJ1-1, with D uncertain. The clonotype comes from a man aged 35 to 55 in good health and CMV-seropositive. CDR3 nucleotide sequence: TGTGCCAGTTCCTATTCGATGAACACTGAAGCTTTCTTT. Amino acids: CASSYSMNTEAFF.